One sample yielded the 3 T cell receptor beta chains listed below, sequenced in a study of cytomegalovirus exposure and HLA in healthy donors. Primers: 60 Vbeta forward and 13 Jbeta reverse. Data came from immunoSEQ multiplex PCR; TCRdb stores just in-frame clones and leaves some out. The profile shows approximately 130,000 clones, roughly 79% of them singletons. The sample taken for sequencing was PBMCs. These TCRs come from a woman in her thirties or forties in good health and CMV-seronegative.

This clone occurred once. The chain links TRBV29-1 to TRBJ2-7; D might be TRBD1 (5 bases). CDR3 length equals 13 residues. CDR1 and CDR2 from the germline V gene are SQVTM and ANQGSEA. Trimming pared 4 bases from V and 2 bases from J, leaving 12 bases between. Here the CDR3 DNA reads TGCAGCGTTGCCAGGACACCGACCTACGAGCAGTACTTC. This gives the protein CSVARTPTYEQYF.

This chain connects TRBV6-6 to TRBJ1-6, with D perhaps matching TRBD1 (5 bases). This CDR3 has 16 amino acids. Between the trimmed V and J ends, which lost 4 bases and 7 bases, there was a span of 17 bases. Germline CDR1 reads MNHNY; CDR2 reads SVGAGI (reference sequence). CDR3 sequence: CASSFGTGTANSPLHF. The CDR3 DNA follows: TGTGCCAGCAGTTTCGGGACTGGGACGGCCAATTCACCCCTCCACTTT.

The gene calls are TRBV27 and TRBJ2-2; D may be TRBD2 (6 bases). The CDR3 covers 17 residues. V shed 9 bases and J shed 3 bases, with 23 bases lying between them. Per germline, CDR1 MNHEY and CDR2 SMNVEV (reference sequence). The CDR3, as DNA: TGTGCCAGTAGGAGGGGCAGGGAAGCTGGATACACCGGGGAGCTGTTTTTT. This translates into CASRRGREAGYTGELFF.